These T cell receptor beta chains were read from a single sample in a study of blood T cell repertoires in COVID-19. This table comes from immunoSEQ multiplex PCR, and its TCRdb copy is limited to in-frame clones, with some not included. This table has 200,000 to 250,000 clones, around 90% appearing once. Source material: peripheral blood. Receptors originate from a man younger than 35 with active or convalescent COVID-19. The CDR3 runs from the conserved cysteine through the conserved F or W. D genes are given only for firm matches. Expanded clones are given a class, and other clones once, few, many or no size at all.

V gene: TRBV5-1
clone size: NA
J gene: TRBJ2-7
D gene: TRBD2
CDR3 DNA: TGCGCCAGCAGCTTGGCCGCGACTAGCCTCTACGAGCAGTACTTC
CDR3 protein: CASSLAATSLYEQYF

V gene: TRBV6-6
clone size: NA
J gene: TRBJ2-7
D gene: TRBD2
CDR3 DNA: TGTGCCAGCGGGAAGAGCGGGGCCTTTTCGGACGAGCAGTACTTC
CDR3 protein: CASGKSGAFSDEQYF

V gene: TRBV28
clone size: NA
J gene: TRBJ1-2
D gene: TRBD1
CDR3 DNA: TGTGCCAGCAGTTCCAGTGGGACAGGCGGAGGCTACACCTTC
CDR3 protein: CASSSSGTGGGYTF

V gene: TRBV12-3/TRBV12-4
clone size: NA
J gene: TRBJ1-2
D gene: NA
CDR3 DNA: TGTGCCAGCAGTTTATGGGGAGGCGGCTACACCTTC
CDR3 protein: CASSLWGGGYTF

V gene: TRBV6-5
clone size: NA
J gene: TRBJ1-3
D gene: NA
CDR3 DNA: TGTGCCAGCCACTCGGGGAGGGGAAACACCATATATTTT
CDR3 protein: CASHSGRGNTIYF

V gene: TRBV7-2
clone size: NA
J gene: TRBJ1-2
D gene: TRBD1
CDR3 DNA: TGTGCCAGCAGCCTGGACACCGGGACAGCCTATGGCTACACCTTC
CDR3 protein: CASSLDTGTAYGYTF

V gene: TRBV28
clone size: NA
J gene: TRBJ2-7
D gene: NA
CDR3 DNA: TGTGCCAGCGGTTACTTAATCGAGCAGTACTTC
CDR3 protein: CASGYLIEQYF

V gene: TRBV7-2
clone size: NA
J gene: TRBJ1-4
D gene: NA
CDR3 DNA: TGTGCCAGCAGCTTAAAAGAGGCAACTAATGAAAAACTGTTTTTT
CDR3 protein: CASSLKEATNEKLFF

V gene: TRBV11-3
clone size: once
J gene: TRBJ1-1
D gene: TRBD1
CDR3 DNA: TGTGCCAGCAGCAAGGGACAGGGGGCTGATAAAAAAGCTTTCTTT
CDR3 protein: CASSKGQGADKKAFF

V gene: TRBV7-8
clone size: NA
J gene: TRBJ1-4
D gene: TRBD1
CDR3 DNA: TGTGCCAGCAGCTTATTCCAGGGGGAGGACGCAACTAATGAAAAACTGTTTTTT
CDR3 protein: CASSLFQGEDATNEKLFF

V gene: TRBV29-1
clone size: NA
J gene: TRBJ1-1
D gene: TRBD1
CDR3 DNA: TGCAGCGTTGACGGTGCAGGGGGCGCGGGCACTGAAGCTTTCTTT
CDR3 protein: CSVDGAGGAGTEAFF

V gene: TRBV7-2
clone size: NA
J gene: TRBJ2-7
D gene: NA
CDR3 DNA: TGTGCCAGCAGCTTAGTGGGACTGACCTCCTACGAGCAGTACTTC
CDR3 protein: CASSLVGLTSYEQYF

V gene: TRBV28
clone size: NA
J gene: TRBJ2-1
D gene: TRBD1
CDR3 DNA: TGTGCCAGCGGGGGACAGGATTACAATGAGCAGTTCTTC
CDR3 protein: CASGGQDYNEQFF

V gene: TRBV5-1
clone size: once
J gene: TRBJ2-5
D gene: TRBD1
CDR3 DNA: TGCGCCAGCAGCCCGGGTGAGGGGGCAGAGACCCAGTACTTC
CDR3 protein: CASSPGEGAETQYF

V gene: TRBV7-3
clone size: NA
J gene: TRBJ1-1
D gene: NA
CDR3 DNA: TGTGCCAGCAGTACAGGGATCGGCACTGAAGCTTTCTTT
CDR3 protein: CASSTGIGTEAFF

V gene: TRBV7-3
clone size: NA
J gene: TRBJ2-1
D gene: NA
CDR3 DNA: TGTGCCAGCAGCCGCAGCGTCTCCAGCTCCTACAATGAGCAGTTCTTC
CDR3 protein: CASSRSVSSSYNEQFF

V gene: TRBV13
clone size: NA
J gene: TRBJ2-7
D gene: TRBD2
CDR3 DNA: TGTGCCAGCAGCCCCGGGACTAGCGGGCGCTACGAGCAGTACTTC
CDR3 protein: CASSPGTSGRYEQYF